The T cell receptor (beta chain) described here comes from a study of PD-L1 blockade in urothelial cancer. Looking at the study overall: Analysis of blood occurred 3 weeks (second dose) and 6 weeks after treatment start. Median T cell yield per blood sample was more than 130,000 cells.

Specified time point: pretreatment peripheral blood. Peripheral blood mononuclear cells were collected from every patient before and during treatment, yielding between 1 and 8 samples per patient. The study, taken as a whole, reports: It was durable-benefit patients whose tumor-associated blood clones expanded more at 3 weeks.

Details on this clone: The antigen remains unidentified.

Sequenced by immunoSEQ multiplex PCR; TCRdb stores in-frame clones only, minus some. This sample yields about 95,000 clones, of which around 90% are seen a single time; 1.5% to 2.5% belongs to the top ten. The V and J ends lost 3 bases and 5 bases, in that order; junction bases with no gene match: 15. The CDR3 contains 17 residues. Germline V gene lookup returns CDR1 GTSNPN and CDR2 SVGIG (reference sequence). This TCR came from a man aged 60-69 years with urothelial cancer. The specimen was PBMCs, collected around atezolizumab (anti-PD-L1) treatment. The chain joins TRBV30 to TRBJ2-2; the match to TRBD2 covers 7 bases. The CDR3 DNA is TGTGCCTGGAGCCTATCTAGCGGAAAGGCAGGGACCGGGGAGCTGTTTTTT. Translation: CAWSLSSGKAGTGELFF.